A selection of T cell receptor beta chains follows, all from one sample in a study of beta chain features in type 1 diabetes. Generated by immunoSEQ multiplex PCR, the TCRdb table keeps only in-frame clones and is missing some. The sample yields around 250,000 clones, less than 30% seen once. The material sequenced was naive CD4+ T cells from blood. The origin of the receptors is a woman in her 30s with type 1 diabetes. The CDR3 runs from the conserved cysteine through the conserved F or W. Fields, in order: V gene, CDR3 length, J gene, D gene, clone size, CDR3 protein, CDR3 DNA. The D gene is left open where the match is weak. Some rows mark clone size as missing; the rest say once, few, many or name a class of expanded clone.

TRBV28	15	TRBJ2-5	TRBD2	NA	CASSKGLAGVFLQYF	TGTGCCAGCAGCAAGGGACTAGCGGGAGTATTTCTCCAGTACTTC
TRBV5-1	14	TRBJ2-5	NA	few	CASSLGEYQETQYF	TGCGCCAGCAGCTTGGGGGAGTACCAAGAGACCCAGTACTTC
TRBV2	12	TRBJ2-5	NA	few	CASSVGQETQYF	TGTGCCAGCAGTGTCGGTCAAGAGACCCAGTACTTC
TRBV29-1	12	TRBJ2-7	NA	few	CSAGDSSYEQYF	TGCAGCGCGGGGGACAGCTCCTACGAGCAGTACTTC
TRBV29-1	15	TRBJ2-7	TRBD1	few	CSVAQGLGPTYEQYF	TGCAGCGTCGCACAGGGGTTAGGACCAACCTACGAGCAGTACTTC
TRBV28	14	TRBJ2-7	TRBD1	NA	CASTSGTGLYEQYF	TGTGCCAGCACGTCCGGGACAGGGCTTTACGAGCAGTACTTC
TRBV25-1	12	TRBJ1-1	NA	few	CASSVGDTEAFF	TGTGCCAGCAGTGTCGGGGACACTGAAGCTTTCTTT
TRBV5-1	17	TRBJ2-2	NA	NA	CASSFSVAGTDTGELFF	TGCGCCAGCAGCTTCTCGGTGGCGGGAACGGACACCGGGGAGCTGTTTTTT
TRBV6-5	14	TRBJ1-2	TRBD1	NA	CASRPLGTGGGYTF	TGTGCCAGCAGGCCTCTAGGGACAGGGGGTGGCTACACCTTC
TRBV11-2	15	TRBJ2-2	NA	NA	CASSWAGANTGELFF	TGTGCCAGCAGCTGGGCGGGCGCGAACACCGGGGAGCTGTTTTTT
TRBV21-1	18	TRBJ2-7	NA	NA	CASSTPTSGTLSSYEQYF	TGTGCCAGCAGCACACCGACTAGCGGGACGCTAAGCTCCTACGAGCAGTACTTC
TRBV7-2	15	TRBJ2-2	NA	few	CASSPPGLRNGELFF	TGTGCCAGCAGCCCTCCGGGACTGCGGAACGGGGAGCTGTTTTTT
TRBV10-3	14	TRBJ1-1	NA	few	CAISFSPTGTEAFF	TGTGCCATCAGTTTCAGCCCCACGGGAACTGAAGCTTTCTTT
TRBV7-9	13	TRBJ1-5	NA	NA	CASSLSGGQPQHF	TGTGCCAGCAGCTTAAGTGGGGGCCAGCCCCAGCATTTT
TRBV7-9	16	TRBJ2-2	TRBD2	NA	CASSGGLAGRTGELFF	TGTGCCAGCAGCGGGGGACTAGCGGGACGCACCGGGGAGCTGTTTTTT
TRBV30	12	TRBJ1-2	NA	NA	CAWSRTPYGYTF	TGTGCCTGGAGTCGGACACCTTATGGCTACACCTTC
TRBV4-1	15	TRBJ2-3	TRBD1	NA	CASSHAGQGTDTQYF	TGCGCCAGCAGCCACGCGGGACAGGGGACAGATACGCAGTATTTT
TRBV7-3	15	TRBJ2-6	NA	few	CASSLTGSGANVLTF	TGTGCCAGCAGCTTGACGGGCTCTGGGGCCAACGTCCTGACTTTC
TRBV7-2	15	TRBJ2-6	NA	few	CASSPVLLGANVLTF	TGTGCCAGCAGCCCGGTACTTCTAGGGGCCAACGTCCTGACTTTC
TRBV29-1	15	TRBJ2-1	TRBD2	few	CSVDVTSGRENEQFF	TGCAGCGTAGACGTGACTAGCGGGAGAGAGAATGAGCAGTTCTTC
TRBV7-9	12	TRBJ2-7	NA	many	CASSAERYEQYF	TGTGCCAGCAGCGCCGAGAGGTACGAGCAGTACTTC
TRBV7-2	14	TRBJ2-3	NA	NA	CASSSLLSTDTQYF	TGTGCCAGCAGCTCCCTCTTAAGCACAGATACGCAGTATTTT
TRBV4-1	15	TRBJ2-7	TRBD2	NA	CASSQVTSGRGEQYF	TGCGCCAGCAGCCAAGTAACTAGCGGGAGAGGCGAGCAGTACTTC
TRBV4-1	16	TRBJ2-7	TRBD2	NA	CASSQEGTSGRYQQYF	TGCGCCAGCAGCCAAGAGGGGACTAGCGGGAGGTACCAGCAGTACTTC
TRBV29-1	15	TRBJ1-2	NA	few	CSATYGRGFNYGYTF	TGCAGCGCCACTTACGGAAGGGGGTTTAACTATGGCTACACCTTC
TRBV5-1	16	TRBJ1-3	NA	once	CASSLGPEGTGNTIYF	TGCGCCAGCAGCTTGGGCCCCGAGGGCACTGGAAACACCATATATTTT
TRBV28	16	TRBJ2-7	TRBD2	NA	CASSLGLAGGIGEQYF	TGTGCCAGCAGTTTGGGGCTAGCGGGAGGGATTGGCGAGCAGTACTTC
TRBV27	14	TRBJ2-7	NA	few	CASRTVGGGYEQYF	TGTGCCAGCCGTACGGTGGGAGGTGGCTACGAGCAGTACTTC
TRBV21-1	13	TRBJ2-5	NA	few	CASSRDRGETQYF	TGTGCCAGCAGCCGGGACAGGGGGGAGACCCAGTACTTC
TRBV15	12	TRBJ2-1	TRBD2	NA	CATGLAGLGQFF	TGTGCCACGGGACTAGCGGGGCTGGGGCAGTTCTTC
TRBV30	17	TRBJ1-1	NA	NA	CAWSGEGWVSQSTEAFF	TGTGCCTGGAGTGGTGAGGGCTGGGTGTCACAAAGCACTGAAGCTTTCTTT
TRBV19	15	TRBJ1-5	NA	few	CASSIPGTGVQPQHF	TGTGCCAGTAGCATCCCCGGGACGGGGGTACAGCCCCAGCATTTT
TRBV7-6	16	TRBJ2-5	TRBD2	NA	CASSLVEAGVVETQYF	TGTGCCAGCAGCTTAGTTGAGGCGGGAGTGGTAGAGACCCAGTACTTC
TRBV10-1	14	TRBJ2-1	TRBD2	NA	CASASSGADNEQFF	TGCGCCAGCGCTTCTAGCGGAGCTGACAATGAGCAGTTCTTC
TRBV5-1	15	TRBJ2-1	TRBD2	few	CASSLVASGSGEQFF	TGCGCCAGCAGCTTGGTGGCTAGCGGGAGCGGTGAGCAGTTCTTC
TRBV5-6	15	TRBJ2-3	TRBD2	NA	CASSLGLAGADTQYF	TGTGCCAGCAGCTTGGGACTAGCGGGAGCAGATACGCAGTATTTT
TRBV29-1	12	TRBJ1-3	NA	once	CSVLTERNTIYF	TGCAGCGTCTTGACAGAACGAAACACCATATATTTT
TRBV5-1	14	TRBJ1-1	NA	NA	CASSPSTGYTEAFF	TGCGCCAGCAGCCCGAGTACAGGGTACACTGAAGCTTTCTTT
TRBV30	14	TRBJ1-5	NA	NA	CAWSVTGGHQPQHF	TGTGCCTGGAGTGTAACCGGTGGACACCAGCCCCAGCATTTT
TRBV29-1	12	TRBJ2-5	NA	NA	CSVSRGLETQYF	TGCAGCGTGAGCCGGGGACTGGAGACCCAGTACTTC
TRBV29-1	13	TRBJ1-5	NA	few	CSVGGTGNQPQHF	TGCAGCGTTGGGGGCACTGGCAATCAGCCCCAGCATTTT
TRBV4-1	14	TRBJ2-7	NA	NA	CASSHNRVRHEQYF	TGCGCCAGCAGCCATAACAGGGTCCGCCACGAGCAGTACTTC
TRBV9	16	TRBJ1-2	TRBD1	few	CASSVGAGGGDYGYTF	TGTGCCAGCAGCGTAGGGGCAGGGGGCGGCGACTATGGCTACACCTTC
TRBV30	14	TRBJ1-1	NA	few	CAWSVPGMVPEAFF	TGTGCCTGGAGTGTACCAGGGATGGTCCCTGAAGCTTTCTTT
TRBV30	12	TRBJ1-1	NA	few	CAWRQMNTEAFF	TGTGCCTGGAGGCAGATGAACACTGAAGCTTTCTTT
TRBV5-6	14	TRBJ1-4	TRBD1	NA	CASSLTGDFEKLFF	TGTGCCAGCAGCTTGACAGGGGATTTTGAAAAACTGTTTTTT
TRBV30	15	TRBJ2-1	NA	NA	CAWTEDYSSYNEQFF	TGTGCCTGGACGGAGGACTATAGCTCCTACAATGAGCAGTTCTTC
TRBV6-6	14	TRBJ2-1	TRBD2	NA	CASTRGTSANEQFF	TGTGCCAGCACGCGTGGGACTAGCGCCAATGAGCAGTTCTTC
TRBV4-1	19	TRBJ1-5	NA	few	CASSRRTTRGPDSNQPQHF	TGCGCCAGCAGCCGCCGGACTACGCGGGGGCCGGATAGCAATCAGCCCCAGCATTTT
TRBV7-6	17	TRBJ2-1	TRBD2	NA	CASSLETSVSSYNEQFF	TGTGCCAGCAGCTTGGAGACTAGCGTGAGCTCCTACAATGAGCAGTTCTTC
TRBV30	13	TRBJ2-1	NA	NA	CAWSRTGFNEQFF	TGTGCCTGGAGCCGAACGGGTTTCAATGAGCAGTTCTTC
TRBV19	12	TRBJ1-2	TRBD1	few	CASTGQGLGYTF	TGTGCCAGTACCGGACAGGGTCTTGGCTACACCTTC
TRBV2	13	TRBJ1-5	NA	NA	CASSSVEGQPQHF	TGTGCCAGCAGCTCAGTCGAGGGTCAGCCCCAGCATTTT
TRBV11-2	17	TRBJ2-1	TRBD2	few	CASSSTLTSGTSDEQFF	TGTGCCAGCAGCTCCACTCTGACTAGCGGGACATCAGATGAGCAGTTCTTC
TRBV29-1	15	TRBJ2-1	NA	NA	CSVESEGIIYNEQFF	TGCAGCGTTGAATCGGAGGGGATAATTTACAATGAGCAGTTCTTC